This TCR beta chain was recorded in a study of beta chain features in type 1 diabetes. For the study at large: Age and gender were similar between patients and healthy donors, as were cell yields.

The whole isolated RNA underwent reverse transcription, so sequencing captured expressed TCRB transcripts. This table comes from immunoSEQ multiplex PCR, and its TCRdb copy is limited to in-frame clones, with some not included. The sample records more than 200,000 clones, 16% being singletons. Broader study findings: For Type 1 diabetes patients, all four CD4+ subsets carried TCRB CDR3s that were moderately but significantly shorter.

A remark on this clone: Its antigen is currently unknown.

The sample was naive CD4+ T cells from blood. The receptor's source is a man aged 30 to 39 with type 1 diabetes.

The CDR3 spells CASSLLDGDNEQFF. The CDR3 DNA reads TGTGCCAGCAGCCTATTGGACGGTGACAATGAGCAGTTCTTC. The rearrangement links TRBV5-4 to TRBJ2-1; no reliable D call. The CDR3 contains 14 residues. The germline gives CDR1 SGHNT, CDR2 YYREEE (reference sequence). With 4 bases removed from V and 5 bases from J, the gap between germline ends came to 13 bases.